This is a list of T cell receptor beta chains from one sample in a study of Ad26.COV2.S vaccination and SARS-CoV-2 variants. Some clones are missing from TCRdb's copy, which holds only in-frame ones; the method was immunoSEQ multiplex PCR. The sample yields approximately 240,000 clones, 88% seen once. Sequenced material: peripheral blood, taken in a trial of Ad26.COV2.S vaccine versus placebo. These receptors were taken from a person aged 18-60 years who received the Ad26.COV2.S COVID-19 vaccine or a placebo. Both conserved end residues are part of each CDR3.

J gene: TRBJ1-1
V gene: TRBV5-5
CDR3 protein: CASRDNFNTEAFF

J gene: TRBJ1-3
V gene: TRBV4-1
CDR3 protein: CASSQDLLGSGNTIYF

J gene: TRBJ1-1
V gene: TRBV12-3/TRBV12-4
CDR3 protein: CASRRTGSTEAFF

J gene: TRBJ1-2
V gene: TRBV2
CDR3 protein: CASSERPNYGYTF

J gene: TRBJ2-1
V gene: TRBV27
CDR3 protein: CASKRQGGAYNEQFF

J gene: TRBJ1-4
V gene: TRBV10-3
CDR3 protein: CAISDPPGSRGKLFF

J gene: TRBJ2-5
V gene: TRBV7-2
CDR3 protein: CASSPRWSQETQYF

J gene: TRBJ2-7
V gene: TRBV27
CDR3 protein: CASSLDRISYEQYF

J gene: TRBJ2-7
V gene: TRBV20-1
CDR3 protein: CSALPYEQYF

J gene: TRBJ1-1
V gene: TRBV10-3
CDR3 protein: CAISESYYRVNTEAFF

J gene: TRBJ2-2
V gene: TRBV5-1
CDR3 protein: CASSLSGLGWRDTGELFF

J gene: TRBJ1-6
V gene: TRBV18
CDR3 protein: CASSPLAAGANSPLHF

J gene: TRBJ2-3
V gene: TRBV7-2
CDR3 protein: CASRPDRGLTDTQYF

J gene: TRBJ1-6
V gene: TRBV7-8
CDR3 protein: CASPLRGQNNSPLHF

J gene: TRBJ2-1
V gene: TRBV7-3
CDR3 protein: CASSSGLANEQFF

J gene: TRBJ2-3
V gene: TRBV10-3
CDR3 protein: CAIRAQGAVDTQYF

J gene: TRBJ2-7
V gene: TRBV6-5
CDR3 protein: CASSRSGQYEQYF

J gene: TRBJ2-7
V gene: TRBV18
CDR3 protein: CASSPHPPPAEQYF

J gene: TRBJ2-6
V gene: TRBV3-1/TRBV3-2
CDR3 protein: CASSPRPSGANVLTF

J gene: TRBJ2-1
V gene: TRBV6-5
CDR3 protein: CASREGLAEFNEQFF